The 26 T cell receptor beta chains below all came from one sample that was sequenced in a study of blood T cell repertoires in COVID-19. Profiled with immunoSEQ multiplex PCR; TCRdb holds only in-frame clones, not every one. Altogether a few hundred thousand clones are present, over 70% being singletons, with the ten largest covering about 1.2%. Source material: peripheral blood. Source of these receptors: a woman aged 45-60 years with acute or convalescent COVID-19.

The V call is TRBV5-1, the J call TRBJ1-4; no reliable D call. The germline V and J ends were trimmed by 4 bases and 4 bases, with 17 bases remaining between them. The CDR3 extends over 16 amino acids. From germline, CDR1 is SGHRS and CDR2 YFSETQ. In nucleotides, the CDR3 is TGCGCCAGCAGCCCCGCCGGGAGACACAGTAATGAAAAACTGTTTTTT. Its protein is CASSPAGRHSNEKLFF. Based on the CDR3 plus reference TRBV5-1 and TRBJ1-4, the full variable domain is KAGVTQTPRYLIKTRGQQVTLSCSPISGHRSVSWYQQTPGQGLQFLFEYFSETQRNKGNFPGRFSGRQFSNSRSEMNVSTLELGDSALYLCASSPAGRHSNEKLFFGSGTQLSVL.

Comments on this clone: Additional DNA sequences in this sample encode the identical CDR3. The V call is TRBV10-1, the J call TRBJ2-5; D is uncertain. In germline, CDR1 is WNHNN, CDR2 SYGVQD (reference sequence). V gave up 0 bases and J gave up 5 bases, with 10 bases separating them. The CDR3 sequence is 14 residues long. The CDR3 nucleotides read TGCGCCAGCAGTGAGTCGTCTGTGTCGGAGACCCAGTACTTC. Its translation: CASSESSVSETQYF.

V and J are TRBV11-2 and TRBJ2-5; weak D call: TRBD1 (5 bases). Germline values: CDR1 SGHAT, CDR2 FQNNGV. V was cut by 5 bases and J by 4 bases, with 20 bases left in between. The CDR3 runs 16 residues. The CDR3 DNA reads as TGTGCCAGCAGCCCCGTCAACGGTGTTGGGGCAGAGACCCAGTACTTC. Translating it yields CASSPVNGVGAETQYF.

CDR3 residues: CASSESGVYTEAFF. As DNA, the CDR3 is TGTGCCAGCAGTGAGTCCGGAGTTTACACTGAAGCTTTCTTT. V gene TRBV6-4 combines with J gene TRBJ1-1; D is undetermined. The CDR3 length is 14 residues. Looked up from germline, CDR1 is MRHNA and CDR2 is SNTAGT. V lost 3 bases to trimming and J lost 3 bases, with 11 bases between them.

In this sample, this clone turned up once. The V and J genes are TRBV30 and TRBJ2-5; D is perhaps TRBD2 (5 bases). The CDR3 has 14 amino acids. In germline, CDR1 is GTSNPN, CDR2 SVGIG (reference sequence). V lost 3 bases, J lost 0 bases, and 11 bases lay in between. Written as DNA, the CDR3 is TGTGCCTGGAGAAGGCCCGGGAACCAAGAGACCCAGTACTTC. This gives the protein CAWRRPGNQETQYF.

The chain has TRBV10-3 and TRBJ2-1, with TRBD1 matching 10 bases. Germline V lookup: CDR1 ENHRY, CDR2 SYGVKD. Trimming removed 0 bases from V and 10 bases from J; junction bases left unmatched: 9. The CDR3 totals 16 residues. CDR3 sequence: CAISESKGQGVGEQFF. In DNA form, the CDR3 reads TGTGCCATCAGTGAGTCGAAAGGACAGGGGGTAGGCGAGCAGTTCTTC.

The CDR3 DNA sequence: TGTGCCAGCAGCACCAGGACAGGGAGCGCAGATACGCAGTATTTT. This sequence encodes CASSTRTGSADTQYF. The chain employs TRBV11-3 and TRBJ2-3; 8 nucleotides match TRBD1. CDR3 length: 15 amino acids. In germline, CDR1 is SGHNT, CDR2 YENEEA. V shed 5 bases, J shed 4 bases, and the junction held 8 bases outside the gene matches.

Here the CDR3 DNA reads TGCGCCAGCAGCCCGGCGGGGGCCTTTTCTGGGGCCAACGTCCTGACTTTC. Translation: CASSPAGAFSGANVLTF. V is TRBV5-1 and J is TRBJ2-6, with D tentatively TRBD2 (7 bases). The CDR3 totals 17 residues. Germline V gives CDR1 SGHRS, CDR2 YFSETQ. Trimming took off 4 bases at V and 1 base at J, with 15 bases between the two ends.

This clone was seen a few times. This chain joins TRBV6-2 or TRBV6-3 and TRBJ2-7; 7 bases match TRBD2. V trimming: 5 bases; J trimming: 2 bases; junction bases outside the gene matches: 6. Germline V gene lookup returns CDR1 MNHEY and CDR2 SVGEGT. CDR3 length: 14 residues. DNA of the CDR3: TGTGCCAGCAGTACCTCCAGCGGGACCTACGAGCAGTACTTC. Its protein is CASSTSSGTYEQYF.

The rearrangement joins TRBV7-3 to TRBJ2-1, with 7 bases lining up with TRBD2. CDR3 size: 13 residues. With V trimmed by 2 bases and J by 7 bases, 2 bases remained unmatched. Germline CDR1 is SGHTA and CDR2 is FQGTGA. The CDR3 loop is CASSLEGGNEQFF. The CDR3 region has the DNA TGTGCCAGCAGCTTAGAGGGAGGGAATGAGCAGTTCTTC. The complete variable domain, with remaining parts taken from reference TRBV7-3 and TRBJ2-1, reads GAGVSQTPSNKVTEKGKYVELRCDPISGHTALYWYRQSLGQGPEFLIYFQGTGAADDSGLPNDRFFAVRPEGSVSTLKIQRTERGDSAVYLCASSLEGGNEQFFGPGTRLTVL.

The rearrangement links TRBV15 to TRBJ2-7; a possible D gene is TRBD1 (5 bases). Deletions cut 5 bases from V and 6 bases from J, with 14 bases between. The CDR3 is 13 residues long. Germline-derived CDR1 and CDR2 are LNHNV and YYDKDF (reference sequence). The CDR3: CATSDSTSGEQYF. The CDR3 nucleotides are TGTGCCACCAGCGACAGTACCTCGGGCGAGCAGTACTTC.

The V and J genes are TRBV18 and TRBJ1-4; 10 positions agree with TRBD1. Germline values: CDR1 KGHSH, CDR2 LQKENI. The CDR3 extends over 16 amino acids. The V and J ends lost 3 bases and 6 bases, in that order; junction bases with no gene match: 7. Here the CDR3 DNA reads TGTGCCAGCTCACCCGGACAGGGGGGACCCTATGAAAAACTGTTTTTT. Protein sequence: CASSPGQGGPYEKLFF.

The chain combines TRBV10-3 with TRBJ1-5; the D is unclear. Germline CDR1 is ENHRY and CDR2 is SYGVKD. Between the trimmed V and J ends, which lost 4 bases and 3 bases, there was a span of 4 bases. This CDR3 spans 12 amino acids. CDR3 nucleotide sequence: TGTGCCATCAGTGGAGACAATCAGCCCCAGCATTTT. Translating it yields CAISGDNQPQHF.

CDR3: CASSPSGGAEQFF. The CDR3 region has the DNA TGTGCCAGCAGCCCTAGCGGGGGGGCCGAGCAGTTCTTC. The chain combines TRBV7-7 with TRBJ2-1, with TRBD2 matching over 12 bases. The germline V gene encodes CDR1 SSHAT and CDR2 FNYEAQ (reference sequence). V gave up 5 bases and J gave up 10 bases; unmatched junction bases: 3. The CDR3 is made up of 13 amino acids. The full variable domain, its missing parts supplied by reference TRBV7-7 and TRBJ2-1, is GAGVSQSPRYKVTKRGQDVTLRCDPISSHATLYWYQQALGQGPEFLTYFNYEAQPDKSGLPSDRFSAERPEGSISTLTIQRTEQRDSAMYRCASSPSGGAEQFFGPGTRLTVL.

This clone has only one observation. The chain links TRBV19 to TRBJ2-7, with TRBD1 matching over 10 bases. Trimming cost V 2 bases and J 7 bases; bases outside gene matches: 8. The germline CDR1 and CDR2 sequences are LNHDA and SQIVND (reference sequence). The CDR3 runs 15 residues. The CDR3 coding sequence is TGTGCCAGTAGTATACCCGGGACAGGGGTAGTTGAGCAGTACTTC. Translating gives CASSIPGTGVVEQYF.

This clone was seen a single time. The chain employs TRBV19 and TRBJ1-5; TRBD1 is a possible D gene (5 bases). The ends were cut back, 7 bases at V and 5 bases at J, with 18 bases in the middle. Germline V CDR1 and CDR2: LNHDA, SQIVND (reference sequence). CDR3 size: 15 residues. The CDR3 region has the DNA TGTGCCAGTATCCTAGGCCCAGGGCTTGATCAGCCCCAGCATTTT. Translating it yields CASILGPGLDQPQHF.

This clone was counted a single time. Other nucleotide sequences from this sample produce the same CDR3. The chain is built from TRBV7-8 and TRBJ2-7; D call uncertain. This CDR3 spans 14 amino acids. The ends were cut back, 5 bases at V and 0 bases at J, with 11 bases in the middle. The germline gives CDR1 SGHVS, CDR2 FQNEAQ. CDR3 sequence reads: CASSPQVPSYEQYF. The CDR3 DNA is TGTGCCAGCAGCCCCCAGGTCCCCTCCTACGAGCAGTACTTC.

The chain uses TRBV25-1 and TRBJ2-5; D perhaps matches TRBD1 (6 bases). From germline, CDR1 is MGHDK and CDR2 SYGVNS. This CDR3 region has 14 residues. V was clipped by 2 bases and J by 5 bases, with 12 bases between them. This chain's CDR3 is CASSEIGGLETQYF. In DNA form, the CDR3 reads TGTGCCAGCAGTGAAATAGGGGGATTGGAGACCCAGTACTTC. The whole variable domain, remainder taken from reference TRBV25-1 and TRBJ2-5, is EADIYQTPRYLVIGTGKKITLECSQTMGHDKMYWYQQDPGMELHLIHYSYGVNSTEKGDLSSESTVSRIRTEHFPLTLESARPSHTSQYLCASSEIGGLETQYFGPGTRLLVL.

The chain uses TRBV9 and TRBJ2-7, with 7 bases fitting TRBD2. This CDR3 region has 14 residues. Germline CDR1 SGDLS, CDR2 YYNGEE. With V trimmed by 1 base and J by 1 base, 2 bases remained unmatched. The CDR3 DNA reads as TGTGCCAGCAGCGTAAGGGACTATTCCTACGAGCAGTACTTC. As protein: CASSVRDYSYEQYF.

V gene TRBV30 combines with J gene TRBJ2-1; 8 positions agree with TRBD2. The germline gives CDR1 GTSNPN, CDR2 SVGIG (reference sequence). Trimming at V came to 3 bases and at J to 6 bases, leaving 10 bases not matched to a gene. This CDR3 comprises 15 residues. Written as DNA, the CDR3 is TGTGCCTGGAGGGGCCCGCGGACTAGCATCAATGAGCAGTTCTTC. It translates to CAWRGPRTSINEQFF.

The chain links TRBV18 to TRBJ1-5; TRBD1 might be the D (5 bases). CDR3 length: 15 residues. V was trimmed by 6 bases and J by 6 bases, leaving 18 bases between them. Per germline, CDR1 KGHSH and CDR2 LQKENI. The CDR3 here is CASSSAGAGGQPQHF. The CDR3 DNA reads as TGTGCCAGCTCTTCGGCTGGCGCGGGGGGTCAGCCCCAGCATTTT.

The chain uses TRBV5-4 and TRBJ2-1; 8 bases match TRBD1. Trimming removed 3 bases from V and 8 bases from J; junction bases left unmatched: 13. The CDR3 totals 16 residues. The germline CDR1 and CDR2 sequences are SGHNT and YYREEE (reference sequence). CDR3 in DNA: TGTGCCAGCAGCTACTGGACAGGGATGGGAGTCGATGAGCAGTTCTTC. This sequence encodes CASSYWTGMGVDEQFF.

Worth noting for this clone: This CDR3 is also generated by other DNA sequences in the sample. V is TRBV5-1 and J is TRBJ2-5; a possible D gene is TRBD2 (6 bases). Germline V gene data show CDR1 as SGHRS and CDR2 as YFSETQ. The CDR3 sequence is 16 residues long. V lost 0 bases to trimming and J lost 5 bases, with 17 bases between them. This chain's CDR3 is CASSLAGTGVGETQYF. CDR3 DNA: TGCGCCAGCAGCTTGGCCGGGACGGGAGTCGGTGAGACCCAGTACTTC.

The chain carries TRBV15 and TRBJ1-1; 12 bases fit TRBD1. Germline lookup yields CDR1 LNHNV and CDR2 YYDKDF (reference sequence). V was clipped by 1 base and J by 5 bases; unmatched bases: 11. This CDR3 is built from 18 residues. As DNA, the CDR3 is TGTGCCACCAGCAGAGCCCTCTCCGGGACAGGGGGCTGGACTGAAGCTTTCTTT. Translation gives CATSRALSGTGGWTEAFF.

The rearrangement joins TRBV10-3 to TRBJ2-2; D is ambiguous. The CDR3 has 12 residues. The germline V gene has CDR1 ENHRY and CDR2 SYGVKD. Trimming removed 3 bases from V and 6 bases from J, with 5 bases in between. CDR3 region: CAISEQAGELFF. The CDR3 bases are TGTGCCATCAGTGAACAAGCCGGGGAGCTGTTTTTT.

The rearrangement joins TRBV5-4 to TRBJ1-2; D ambiguous. The CDR3 loop spans 12 amino acids. Germline V gene data show CDR1 as SGHNT and CDR2 as YYREEE (reference sequence). Trimming shortened V by 2 bases and J by 8 bases, and 10 bases separated the two germline ends. CDR3 sequence (DNA): TGTGCCAGCAGCTTTGACTTCTCCGGCTACACCTTC. Its translation: CASSFDFSGYTF. Complete variable domain (other parts from reference TRBV5-4 and TRBJ1-2): ETGVTQSPTHLIKTRGQQVTLRCSSQSGHNTVSWYQQALGQGPQFIFQYYREEENGRGNFPPRFSGLQFPNYSSELNVNALELDDSALYLCASSFDFSGYTFGSGTRLTVV.